Listed below are T cell receptor beta chains from one sample, sequenced in a study of control samples from healthy donors and cancer patients. The assay was immunoSEQ multiplex PCR, and TCRdb's table has in-frame clones only and misses some. The sample includes 35,000 to 55,000 clones, approximately 89% seen only once; the top ten take 22%. Sequenced sample: PBMCs. These receptors were taken from a woman aged 35 to 49 with head and neck cancer. The CDR3 runs from the conserved cysteine through the conserved F or W. A D gene is named only where the DNA matches it firmly. Not every row has a clone size; where given, it reads once, few, many or a size class.

CDR3,DNA,size,J,D,V
CASSPGGRYNYGYTF,TGTGCCAGCAGCCCTGGGGGCCGTTATAACTATGGCTACACCTTC,NA,TRBJ1-2,NA,TRBV5-4
CASSASLQGNEQFF,TGTGCCAGCAGCGCATCACTACAGGGAAATGAGCAGTTCTTC,NA,TRBJ2-1,NA,TRBV7-3
CASSLGDSRYNEQFF,TGCGCCAGCAGCTTGGGGGACAGTCGTTACAATGAGCAGTTCTTC,NA,TRBJ2-1,TRBD1,TRBV5-1
CATSRLAGDQETQYF,TGTGCCACCAGCAGACTAGCGGGGGATCAAGAGACCCAGTACTTC,NA,TRBJ2-5,TRBD2,TRBV15
CASSPGSLGHYEQYF,TGTGCCAGCAGCCCGGGGAGCCTGGGGCACTACGAGCAGTACTTC,NA,TRBJ2-7,NA,TRBV5-6
CASSLGGLGTEAFF,TGTGCCAGCAGCTTAGGTGGGTTGGGCACTGAAGCTTTCTTT,NA,TRBJ1-1,NA,TRBV7-2
CSGSSEDIQYF,TGCAGCGGGTCCTCGGAGGACATTCAGTACTTC,once,TRBJ2-4,NA,TRBV20-1
CASFSVGGGEKLFF,TGTGCCAGCTTTAGTGTGGGCGGAGGTGAAAAACTGTTTTTT,NA,TRBJ1-4,NA,TRBV28
CASSLGFRDDTEAFF,TGTGCCAGCAGCTTAGGTTTCCGGGACGACACTGAAGCTTTCTTT,NA,TRBJ1-1,NA,TRBV7-9
CSASRLAGGLQYNEQFF,TGCAGTGCTAGTAGATTAGCGGGGGGCCTCCAGTACAATGAGCAGTTCTTC,NA,TRBJ2-1,TRBD2,TRBV20-1
CASSNPGNNQPQHF,TGTGCCAGCAGTAACCCAGGGAACAATCAGCCCCAGCATTTT,NA,TRBJ1-5,NA,TRBV6-5
CAWSVQGNQPQHF,TGTGCCTGGAGTGTCCAGGGGAATCAGCCCCAGCATTTT,NA,TRBJ1-5,NA,TRBV30
CASSSGLAGVKEQFF,TGTGCCAGCAGTTCGGGACTAGCGGGAGTAAAGGAGCAGTTCTTC,NA,TRBJ2-1,TRBD2,TRBV6-5
CASSLISNSPLHF,TGTGCCAGCAGCTTGATTAGTAATTCACCCCTCCACTTT,NA,TRBJ1-6,NA,TRBV5-4
CASSLGREAFF,TGTGCCAGCAGCTTGGGACGGGAAGCTTTCTTT,NA,TRBJ1-1,NA,TRBV5-6
CASSLVGGRGGNSPLHF,TGTGCCAGCAGTTTGGTGGGGGGAAGGGGGGGTAATTCACCCCTCCACTTT,NA,TRBJ1-6,NA,TRBV27
CASSVSTGLANEQFF,TGTGCCAGCAGCGTATCCACGGGACTAGCCAATGAGCAGTTCTTC,NA,TRBJ2-1,TRBD2,TRBV9
CASLQGETQYF,TGTGCCAGCTTGCAGGGGGAGACCCAGTACTTC,NA,TRBJ2-5,NA,TRBV6-5
CASSFRGPGGRNEQFF,TGTGCCAGCAGCTTTAGAGGGCCCGGTGGGCGGAATGAGCAGTTCTTC,NA,TRBJ2-1,NA,TRBV7-3
CSVAGLFEGVGYGYTF,TGCAGCGTTGCGGGCTTATTCGAGGGGGTGGGCTATGGCTACACCTTC,NA,TRBJ1-2,NA,TRBV29-1
CASSVAGVGPGELFF,TGTGCCAGCAGCGTAGCGGGGGTTGGCCCCGGGGAGCTGTTTTTT,NA,TRBJ2-2,NA,TRBV9
CASSMARENGYTF,TGTGCCAGTAGTATGGCCAGGGAGAATGGCTACACCTTC,NA,TRBJ1-2,NA,TRBV19
CASSTLGPPTEAFF,TGTGCCAGCAGTACCCTCGGCCCCCCCACTGAAGCTTTCTTT,once,TRBJ1-1,NA,TRBV6-5